This T cell receptor beta chain emerged from a study of CD8 T cells in ankylosing spondylitis. Preparation of TCR beta libraries was done by quantitative 5'-RACE with molecular barcodes. Using its own MiXCR run on the 5' RACE reads, TCRdb lists one record per CDR3 protein. The table records a few hundred thousand distinct CDR3 sequences, about 12% of them present only once. In this sample, this clonotype turned up a few times. What it recognizes is unknown. Whole-study findings and limits: Clones linked to disease, bearing a CD8+ phenotype, were relatively rare in peripheral blood. In ankylosing spondylitis patients, matched synovial fluid reportedly showed significant enrichment of disease-linked clones. A motif in TCR beta, a set of roughly eight highly homologous variants, appeared characteristic of ankylosing spondylitis blood.

Germline values: CDR1 MGHRA, CDR2 YSYEKL. Trimming removed 5 bases at V and 0 bases at J, with 7 bases between. The CDR3 runs to 14 residues. The chain couples TRBV4-1 to TRBJ1-4, with TRBD1 as a possible D gene (6 bases). The sequence was obtained from a male donor with ankylosing spondylitis. The sequencing sample was made of blood, either unsorted or a sorted T cell fraction (not recorded which). In DNA, the CDR3 is TGCGCCAGCAGCTGGACAGCAACTAATGAAAAACTGTTTTTT. It specifies CASSWTATNEKLFF.